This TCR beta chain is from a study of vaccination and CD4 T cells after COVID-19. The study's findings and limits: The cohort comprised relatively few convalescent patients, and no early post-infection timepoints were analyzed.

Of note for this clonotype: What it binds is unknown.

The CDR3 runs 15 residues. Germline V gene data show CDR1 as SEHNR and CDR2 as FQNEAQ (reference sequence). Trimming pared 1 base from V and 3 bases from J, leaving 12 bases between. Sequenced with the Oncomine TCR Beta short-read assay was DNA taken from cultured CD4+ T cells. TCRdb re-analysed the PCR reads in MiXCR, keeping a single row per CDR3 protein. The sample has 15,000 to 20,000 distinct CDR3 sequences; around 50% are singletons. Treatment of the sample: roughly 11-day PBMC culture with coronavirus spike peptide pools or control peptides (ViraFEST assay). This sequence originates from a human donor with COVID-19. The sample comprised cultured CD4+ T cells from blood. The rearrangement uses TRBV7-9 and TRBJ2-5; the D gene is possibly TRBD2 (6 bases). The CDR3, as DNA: TGTGCCAGCAGCTTAGTGGGGGGTTTGGAAGAGACCCAGTACTTC. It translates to CASSLVGGLEETQYF.